This TCR beta chain was captured by sequencing in a study of T cells in Graves' hyperthyroidism and ophthalmopathy. The CDR3 contains 14 residues. The V and J ends lost 10 bases and 5 bases, in that order; junction bases with no gene match: 9. Germline-derived CDR1 and CDR2 are LNHDA and SQIVND (reference sequence). It was RNA transcripts that yielded the amplified TCR beta CDR3 regions. Primed by the HTBI set, a first-round RT-PCR was run on the TCR CDR3. Using its own MiXCR run on the multiplex PCR reads, TCRdb lists one record per CDR3 protein. The table has about 600,000 distinct CDR3 sequences, approximately 15% seen once.

This sequence was found in a woman in her forties with Graves' ophthalmopathy. The J gene is TRBJ2-1, the V gene TRBV19; 9 bases align to TRBD1. Sequencing used blood. In DNA form, the CDR3 reads TGTGCCACGACGGTACAGGGGGCTCACAATGAGCAGTTCTTC. Translating it yields CATTVQGAHNEQFF.